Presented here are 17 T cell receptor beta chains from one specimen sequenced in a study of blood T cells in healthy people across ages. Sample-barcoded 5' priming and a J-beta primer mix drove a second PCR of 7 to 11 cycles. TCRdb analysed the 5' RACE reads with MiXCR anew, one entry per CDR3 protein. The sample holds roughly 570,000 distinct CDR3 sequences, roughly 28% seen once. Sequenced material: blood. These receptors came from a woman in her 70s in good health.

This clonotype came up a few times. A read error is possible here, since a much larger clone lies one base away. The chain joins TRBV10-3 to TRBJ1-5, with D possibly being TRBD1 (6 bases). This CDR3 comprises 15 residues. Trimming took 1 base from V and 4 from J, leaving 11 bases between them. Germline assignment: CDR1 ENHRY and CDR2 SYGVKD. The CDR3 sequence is CAISEWGGANQPQHF. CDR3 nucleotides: TGTGCCATCAGTGAGTGGGGGGGGGCAAATCAGCCCCAGCATTTT.

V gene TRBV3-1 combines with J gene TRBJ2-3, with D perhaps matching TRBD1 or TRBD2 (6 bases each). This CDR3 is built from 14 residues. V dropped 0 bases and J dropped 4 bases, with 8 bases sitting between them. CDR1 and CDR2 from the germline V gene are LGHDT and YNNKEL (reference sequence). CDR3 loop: CASSQEGGPDTQYF. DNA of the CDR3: TGTGCCAGCAGCCAAGAAGGGGGGCCAGATACGCAGTATTTT.

The CDR3: CASSPDGTEAFF. The DNA for the CDR3 is TGTGCCAGCTCACCGGACGGCACTGAAGCTTTCTTT. The gene calls are TRBV18 and TRBJ1-1; no firm D call. This CDR3 comprises 12 residues. Germline V gives CDR1 KGHSH, CDR2 LQKENI. V lost 3 bases to trimming and J lost 4 bases, with 6 bases between them.

The CDR3 DNA is TGTGCCACCCGCGAACCCCGGGGTGATACAGATACGCAGTATTTT. Protein: CATREPRGDTDTQYF. This chain joins TRBV21-1 and TRBJ2-3; the table's D gene call, TRBD2, was not cross checked with the DNA. TRBV21-1 is a documented pseudogene. The CDR3 spans 15 residues.

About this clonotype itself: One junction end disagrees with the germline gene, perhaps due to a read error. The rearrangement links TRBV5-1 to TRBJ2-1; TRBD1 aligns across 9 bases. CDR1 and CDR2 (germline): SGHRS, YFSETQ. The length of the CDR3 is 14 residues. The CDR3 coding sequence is TGCGCCAGCAGCTCTACAGGGGGCTACAGTGAGCAGTTCTTC. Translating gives CASSSTGGYSEQFF. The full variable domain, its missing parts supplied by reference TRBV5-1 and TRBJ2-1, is KAGVTQTPRYLIKTRGQQVTLSCSPISGHRSVSWYQQTPGQGLQFLFEYFSETQRNKGNFPGRFSGRQFSNSRSEMNVSTLELGDSALYLCASSSTGGYSEQFFGPGTRLTVL.

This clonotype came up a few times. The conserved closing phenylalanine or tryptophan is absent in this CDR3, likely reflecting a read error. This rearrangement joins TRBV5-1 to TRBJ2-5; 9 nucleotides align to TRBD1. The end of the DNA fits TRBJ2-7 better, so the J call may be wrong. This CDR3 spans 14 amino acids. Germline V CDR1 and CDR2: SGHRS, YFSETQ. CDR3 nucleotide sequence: TGCGCCAGCAGCTCGACAGGGGGTTCCTACGAGCAGTACCTC. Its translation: CASSSTGGSYEQYL.

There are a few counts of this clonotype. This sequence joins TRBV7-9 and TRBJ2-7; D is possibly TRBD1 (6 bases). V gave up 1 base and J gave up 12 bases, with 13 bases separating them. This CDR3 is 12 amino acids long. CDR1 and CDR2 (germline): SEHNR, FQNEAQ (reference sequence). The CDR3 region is CASSLEGHRVYF. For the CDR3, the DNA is TGTGCCAGCAGCTTAGAGGGACACAGGGTGTACTTC.

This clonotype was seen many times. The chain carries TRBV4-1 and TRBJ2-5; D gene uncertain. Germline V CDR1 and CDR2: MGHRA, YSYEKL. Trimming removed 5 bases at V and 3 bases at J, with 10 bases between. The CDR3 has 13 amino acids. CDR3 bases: TGCGCCAGCAGCTTTCGCCGTGAAGAGACCCAGTACTTC. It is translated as CASSFRREETQYF.

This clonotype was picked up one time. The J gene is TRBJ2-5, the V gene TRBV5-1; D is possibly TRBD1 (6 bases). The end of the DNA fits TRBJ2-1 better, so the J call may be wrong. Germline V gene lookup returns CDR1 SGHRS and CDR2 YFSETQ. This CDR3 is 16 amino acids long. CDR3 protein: CASSRGEGEIHNEQFF. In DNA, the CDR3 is TGCGCCAGCAGCCGGGGCGAGGGGGAGATCCACAATGAGCAGTTCTTC.

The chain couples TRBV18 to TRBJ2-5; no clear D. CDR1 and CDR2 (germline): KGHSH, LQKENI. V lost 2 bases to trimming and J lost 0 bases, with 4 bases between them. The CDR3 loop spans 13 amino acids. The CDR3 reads CASSPNYQETQYF. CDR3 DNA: TGTGCCAGCTCACCAAACTACCAAGAGACCCAGTACTTC.

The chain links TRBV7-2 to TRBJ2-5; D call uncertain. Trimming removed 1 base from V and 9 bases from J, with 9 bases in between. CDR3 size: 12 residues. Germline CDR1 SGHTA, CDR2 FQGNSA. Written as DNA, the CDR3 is TGTGCCAGCAGCTTAGGGGTACGGGCCCAGTACTTC. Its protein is CASSLGVRAQYF.

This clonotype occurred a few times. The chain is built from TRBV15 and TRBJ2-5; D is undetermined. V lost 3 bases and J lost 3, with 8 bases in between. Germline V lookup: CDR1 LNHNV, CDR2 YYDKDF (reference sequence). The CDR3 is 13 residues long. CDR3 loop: CATSSGREETQYF. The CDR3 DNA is TGTGCCACCAGCAGTGGCAGAGAAGAGACCCAGTACTTC. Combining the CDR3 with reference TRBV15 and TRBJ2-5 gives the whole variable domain DAMVIQNPRYQVTQFGKPVTLSCSQTLNHNVMYWYQQKSSQAPKLLFHYYDKDFNNEADTPDNFQSRRPNTSFCFLDIRSPGLGDTAMYLCATSSGREETQYFGPGTRLLVL.

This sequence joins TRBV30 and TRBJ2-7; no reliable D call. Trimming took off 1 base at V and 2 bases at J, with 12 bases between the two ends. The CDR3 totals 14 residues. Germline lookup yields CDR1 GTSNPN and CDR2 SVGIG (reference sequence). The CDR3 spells CAWSAPYLTYEQYF. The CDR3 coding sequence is TGTGCCTGGAGTGCCCCGTATCTAACCTACGAGCAGTACTTC.

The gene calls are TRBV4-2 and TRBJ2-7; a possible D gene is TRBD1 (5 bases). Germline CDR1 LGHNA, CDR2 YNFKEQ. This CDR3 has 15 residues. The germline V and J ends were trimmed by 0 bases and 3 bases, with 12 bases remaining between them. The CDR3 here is CASSQEYRSHYEQYF. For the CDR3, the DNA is TGTGCCAGCAGCCAAGAGTACAGGAGCCACTACGAGCAGTACTTC.

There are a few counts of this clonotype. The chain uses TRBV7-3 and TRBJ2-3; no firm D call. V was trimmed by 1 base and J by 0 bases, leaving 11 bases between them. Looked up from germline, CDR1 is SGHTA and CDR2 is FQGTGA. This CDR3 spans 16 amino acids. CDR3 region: CASSLKGLASTDTQYF. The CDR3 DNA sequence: TGTGCCAGCAGCTTAAAAGGGTTGGCTAGCACAGATACGCAGTATTTT.

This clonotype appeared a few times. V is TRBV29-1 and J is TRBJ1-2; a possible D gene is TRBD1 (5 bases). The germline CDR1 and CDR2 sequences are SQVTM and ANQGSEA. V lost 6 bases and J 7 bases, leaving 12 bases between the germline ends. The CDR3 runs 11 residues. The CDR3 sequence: CSVEQASGYTF. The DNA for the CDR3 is TGCAGCGTCGAACAGGCCTCTGGCTACACCTTC. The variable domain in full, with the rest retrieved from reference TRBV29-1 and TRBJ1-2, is SAVISQKPSRDICQRGTSLTIQCQVDSQVTMMFWYRQQPGQSLTLIATANQGSEATYESGFVIDKFPISRPNLTFSTLTVSNMSPEDSSIYLCSVEQASGYTFGSGTRLTVV.

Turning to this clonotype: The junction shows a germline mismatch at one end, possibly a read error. CDR3 sequence: CSAKRWELDGYIF. The CDR3, as DNA: TGCAGTGCTAAAAGGTGGGAATTGGATGGCTACATCTTC. J is TRBJ1-2 and V is TRBV20-1; D remains unclear. The CDR3 runs to 13 residues. Germline V gene lookup returns CDR1 DFQATT and CDR2 SNEGSKA (reference sequence).